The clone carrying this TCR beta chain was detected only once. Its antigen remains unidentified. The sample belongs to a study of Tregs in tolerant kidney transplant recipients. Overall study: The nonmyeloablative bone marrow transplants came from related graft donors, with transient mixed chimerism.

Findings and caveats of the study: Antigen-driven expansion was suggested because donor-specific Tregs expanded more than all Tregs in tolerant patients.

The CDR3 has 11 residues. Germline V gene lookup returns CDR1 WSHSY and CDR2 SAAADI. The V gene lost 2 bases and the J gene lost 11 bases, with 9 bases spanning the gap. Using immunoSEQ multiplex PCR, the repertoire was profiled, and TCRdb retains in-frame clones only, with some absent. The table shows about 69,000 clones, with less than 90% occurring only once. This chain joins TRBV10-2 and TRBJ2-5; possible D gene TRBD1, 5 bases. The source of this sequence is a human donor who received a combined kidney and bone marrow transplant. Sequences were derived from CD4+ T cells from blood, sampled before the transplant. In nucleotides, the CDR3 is TGCGCCAGCAGTGAGGGGGCTTCTCAGTACTTC. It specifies CASSEGASQYF.